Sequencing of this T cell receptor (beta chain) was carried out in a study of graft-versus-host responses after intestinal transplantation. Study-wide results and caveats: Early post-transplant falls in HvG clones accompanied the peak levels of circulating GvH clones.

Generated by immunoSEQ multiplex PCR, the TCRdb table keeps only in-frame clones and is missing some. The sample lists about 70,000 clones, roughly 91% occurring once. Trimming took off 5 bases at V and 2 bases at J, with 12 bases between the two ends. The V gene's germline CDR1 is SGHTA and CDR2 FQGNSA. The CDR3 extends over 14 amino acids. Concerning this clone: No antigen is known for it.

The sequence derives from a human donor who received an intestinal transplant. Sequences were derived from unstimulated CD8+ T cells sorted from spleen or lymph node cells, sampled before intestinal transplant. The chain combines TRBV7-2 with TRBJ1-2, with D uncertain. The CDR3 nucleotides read TGTGCCAGCAGCCCCCCCGGGTTGAACTATGGCTACACCTTC. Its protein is CASSPPGLNYGYTF. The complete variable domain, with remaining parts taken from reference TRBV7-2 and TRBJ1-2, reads GAGVSQSPSNKVTEKGKDVELRCDPISGHTALYWYRQSLGQGLEFLIYFQGNSAPDKSGLPSDRFSAERTGGSVSTLTIQRTQQEDSAVYLCASSPPGLNYGYTFGSGTRLTVV.